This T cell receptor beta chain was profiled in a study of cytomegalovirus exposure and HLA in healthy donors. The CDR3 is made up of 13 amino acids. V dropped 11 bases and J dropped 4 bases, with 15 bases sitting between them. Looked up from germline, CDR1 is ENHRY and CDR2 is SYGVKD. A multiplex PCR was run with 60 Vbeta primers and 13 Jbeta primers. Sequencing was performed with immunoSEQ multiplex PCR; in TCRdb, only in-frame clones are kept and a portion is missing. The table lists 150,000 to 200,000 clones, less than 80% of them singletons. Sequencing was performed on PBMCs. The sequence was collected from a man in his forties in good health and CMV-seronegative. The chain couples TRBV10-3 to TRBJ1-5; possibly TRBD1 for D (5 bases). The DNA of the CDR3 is TGTGCCTCCCGATGGGACTTGAATCAGCCCCAGCATTTT. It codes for CASRWDLNQPQHF.